One and the same sample provided the 20 T cell receptor beta chains below, sequenced in a study of OX40 agonist ivuxolimab in advanced cancers. The method was immunoSEQ multiplex PCR; TCRdb's version includes in-frame clones alone and lacks a portion of them. This table holds 60,000 to 90,000 clones, over 85% found once. The sequencing here drew on CD4+ or CD8+ T cells sorted from blood, taken in a trial of the OX40 agonist ivuxolimab. The receptors were sampled from an adult with an advanced solid tumor such as melanoma, head and neck, liver or kidney cancer.

CDR3 in DNA: TGTGCCAGCAGCTTAGCTGGGACAGGGGCCTACGAGCAGTACTTC. Amino acids: CASSLAGTGAYEQYF. The rearrangement uses TRBV7-9 and TRBJ2-7; 10 positions match TRBD1. The trim removed 0 bases at V and 2 bases at J, leaving 1 base unmatched. Germline lookup yields CDR1 SEHNR and CDR2 FQNEAQ (reference sequence). CDR3 length equals 15 residues.

The chain employs TRBV28 and TRBJ2-1, with a tentative D call TRBD1 (6 bases). V lost 2 bases to trimming and J lost 4 bases, with 18 bases between them. Germline V lookup: CDR1 MDHEN, CDR2 SYDVKM. The CDR3 consists of 17 residues. The CDR3: CASSLVSGQKLYNEQFF. The CDR3 region has the DNA TGTGCCAGCAGTTTAGTATCGGGACAAAAACTTTACAATGAGCAGTTCTTC. The whole variable domain, filled in from reference TRBV28 and TRBJ2-1, reads DVKVTQSSRYLVKRTGEKVFLECVQDMDHENMFWYRQDPGLGLRLIYFSYDVKMKEKGDIPEGYSVSREKKERFSLILESASTNQTSMYLCASSLVSGQKLYNEQFFGPGTRLTVL.

The chain is built from TRBV5-1 and TRBJ2-6, with a weak D call TRBD1 (5 bases). Per the germline V gene, CDR1 is SGHRS and CDR2 is YFSETQ. The CDR3 has 16 residues. Trimming stripped 0 bases from V and 4 bases from J, with 11 bases between. The CDR3 is CASSLEAGLGANVLTF. CDR3 coding DNA: TGCGCCAGCAGCTTGGAGGCAGGGCTGGGGGCCAACGTCCTGACTTTC.

V gene TRBV10-3 combines with J gene TRBJ2-1, with D possibly matching TRBD2 (6 bases). Between the trimmed V and J ends, which lost 7 bases and 5 bases, there was a span of 9 bases. The CDR3 is 12 residues long. CDR1 and CDR2 from the germline V gene are ENHRY and SYGVKD. CDR3 in amino acids: CAITGLNNEQFF. CDR3 DNA: TGTGCCATCACCGGACTAAACAATGAGCAGTTCTTC.

This clone showed up just a few times. The V gene is TRBV27, the J gene TRBJ1-5; no clear D gene. Trimming removed 2 bases from V and 2 bases from J, with 10 bases in between. The CDR3 totals 15 residues. Germline V gene data show CDR1 as MNHEY and CDR2 as SMNVEV (reference sequence). CDR3 in amino acids: CASSLVGIGNQPQHF. Here the CDR3 DNA reads TGTGCCAGCAGTTTAGTAGGGATAGGCAATCAGCCCCAGCATTTT.

J is TRBJ1-5 and V is TRBV27, with D unclear. This CDR3 contains 14 residues. V lost 2 bases, J lost 9 bases, and 14 bases lay in between. Germline V gives CDR1 MNHEY, CDR2 SMNVEV (reference sequence). For the CDR3, the DNA is TGTGCCAGCAGTTTAATGTCCGACACGGGGCCCCAGCATTTT. It is translated as CASSLMSDTGPQHF.

CDR3 nucleotide sequence: TGTGCCAGCAGTTTAGGGGGGTCATCACCCCTCCACTTT. Residues: CASSLGGSSPLHF. V is TRBV27 and J is TRBJ1-6; tentatively, D is TRBD1 (5 bases). CDR1 MNHEY and CDR2 SMNVEV come from the germline V gene (reference sequence). Trimming removed 2 bases at V and 10 bases at J, with 9 bases between. The CDR3 runs 13 residues.

The chain couples TRBV30 to TRBJ2-3, with 8 bases lining up with TRBD2. CDR1 GTSNPN and CDR2 SVGIG come from the germline V gene (reference sequence). The CDR3 is made up of 13 amino acids. The junction had 5 bases not matched to a gene; V was cut back by 3 bases and J by 6 bases. This CDR3 reads CAWSRTSPDTQYF. The CDR3 bases are TGTGCCTGGAGCAGGACTAGCCCGGATACGCAGTATTTT.

The J gene is TRBJ2-2, the V gene TRBV5-1, with D maybe TRBD2 (5 bases). V was trimmed by 4 bases and J by 7 bases, leaving 14 bases between them. CDR1 is SGHRS, CDR2 YFSETQ, per germline. The CDR3 is made up of 14 amino acids. The CDR3 nucleotides are TGCGCCAGCAGCCTCCCTCGGGGTGGCGGGGAGCTGTTTTTT. Amino acids: CASSLPRGGGELFF.

The chain employs TRBV10-1 and TRBJ2-7; 10 positions agree with TRBD1. Losses at the gene ends were 4 bases for V and 2 bases for J; bases not matched to a gene: 5. Germline V gene sequence: CDR1 WNHNN, CDR2 SYGVQD (reference sequence). CDR3 length equals 15 residues. The CDR3 DNA follows: TGCGCCAGCAGTGCCGGGACAGGGGCTACCTACGAGCAGTACTTC. Encoded protein: CASSAGTGATYEQYF.

For the CDR3, the DNA is TGTGCCAGCAGTCGCTCGGGGGCAGGCTCCTACGAGCAGTACTTC. This codes for CASSRSGAGSYEQYF. The chain joins TRBV6-5 to TRBJ2-7; tentatively, D is TRBD1 or TRBD2 (6 bases each). This CDR3 spans 15 amino acids. V was shortened by 5 bases and J by 0 bases, with 14 bases between the two germline ends. CDR1 MNHEY and CDR2 SVGAGI come from the germline V gene.

This sequence joins TRBV18 and TRBJ2-5; D not resolved. Trimming left V 1 base short and J 4 bases short, with 7 bases between. Germline values: CDR1 KGHSH, CDR2 LQKENI. The CDR3 totals 13 residues. CDR3 nucleotides: TGTGCCAGCTCACCACAGGGTCGAGAGACCCAGTACTTC. It yields the protein CASSPQGRETQYF.

The genes are TRBV29-1 and TRBJ2-3; TRBD2 aligns across 7 bases. V lost 4 bases, J lost 2 bases, and 9 bases stayed unmatched. The CDR3 is 15 residues long. The germline gives CDR1 SQVTM, CDR2 ANQGSEA. The CDR3 protein is CSVVSGGGFTDTQYF. The CDR3 coding sequence is TGCAGCGTTGTGTCTGGCGGGGGATTCACAGATACGCAGTATTTT.

The chain has TRBV28 and TRBJ2-3, with 13 bases matching TRBD2. V lost 4 bases and J lost 6; bases outside the gene matches: 7. Germline assignment: CDR1 MDHEN and CDR2 SYDVKM. The CDR3 contains 16 residues. Here the CDR3 DNA reads TGTGCCAGCAGTTCCGGACTAGCGGGAGTATCCGATACGCAGTATTTT. Its protein is CASSSGLAGVSDTQYF.

This chain connects TRBV28 to TRBJ1-1; D gene unclear. In germline, CDR1 is MDHEN, CDR2 SYDVKM. V lost 3 bases and J 5 bases, leaving 10 bases between the germline ends. CDR3 size: 13 residues. The CDR3: CASSFRLITEAFF. The CDR3 DNA reads as TGTGCCAGCAGTTTTCGATTGATAACTGAAGCTTTCTTT.

The rearrangement uses TRBV5-1 and TRBJ1-1, with a weak D call TRBD1 (6 bases). Germline V lookup: CDR1 SGHRS, CDR2 YFSETQ. Trimming stripped 0 bases from V and 3 bases from J, with 9 bases between. The CDR3 is 14 amino acids. The CDR3 here is CASSLGPGDTEAFF. CDR3 in DNA: TGCGCCAGCAGCTTGGGTCCAGGGGACACTGAAGCTTTCTTT.

CDR3 amino acids: CASSPGRGNSYEQYF. As DNA, the CDR3 is TGTGCCAGCAGCCCCGGACGGGGAAACTCCTACGAGCAGTACTTC. The chain combines TRBV7-2 with TRBJ2-7; a weak D match, TRBD2 (5 bases). Germline V gives CDR1 SGHTA, CDR2 FQGNSA. V was cut by 5 bases and J by 0 bases, with 14 bases left in between. The CDR3 runs 15 residues.

The CDR3 nucleotides read TGTGCCAGCAGCTTAGTTACAGGGGATTACGAGCAGTACTTC. It translates to CASSLVTGDYEQYF. The chain carries TRBV7-9 and TRBJ2-7; 7 bases are shared with TRBD1. The germline CDR1 and CDR2 sequences are SEHNR and FQNEAQ (reference sequence). Trimming removed 1 base from V and 4 bases from J; junction bases left unmatched: 4. The CDR3 is 14 residues long.

The chain joins TRBV10-3 to TRBJ2-7; 7 bases line up with TRBD1. Germline V gene data show CDR1 as ENHRY and CDR2 as SYGVKD. CDR3 length: 14 amino acids. V lost 3 bases to trimming and J lost 4 bases; unmatched junction nucleotides: 6. CDR3 DNA sequence: TGTGCCATCAGTGATCAGGGGGTTGATTACGAGCAGTACTTC. It codes for CAISDQGVDYEQYF.

V is TRBV19 and J is TRBJ2-3; 11 bases are shared with TRBD2. Germline assignment: CDR1 LNHDA and CDR2 SQIVND (reference sequence). The junction had 5 bases not matched to a gene; V was cut back by 3 bases and J by 3 bases. CDR3 size: 16 residues. CDR3 loop: CASSIFGLAGTDTQYF. CDR3 DNA sequence: TGTGCCAGTAGTATCTTTGGACTAGCGGGTACAGATACGCAGTATTTT.